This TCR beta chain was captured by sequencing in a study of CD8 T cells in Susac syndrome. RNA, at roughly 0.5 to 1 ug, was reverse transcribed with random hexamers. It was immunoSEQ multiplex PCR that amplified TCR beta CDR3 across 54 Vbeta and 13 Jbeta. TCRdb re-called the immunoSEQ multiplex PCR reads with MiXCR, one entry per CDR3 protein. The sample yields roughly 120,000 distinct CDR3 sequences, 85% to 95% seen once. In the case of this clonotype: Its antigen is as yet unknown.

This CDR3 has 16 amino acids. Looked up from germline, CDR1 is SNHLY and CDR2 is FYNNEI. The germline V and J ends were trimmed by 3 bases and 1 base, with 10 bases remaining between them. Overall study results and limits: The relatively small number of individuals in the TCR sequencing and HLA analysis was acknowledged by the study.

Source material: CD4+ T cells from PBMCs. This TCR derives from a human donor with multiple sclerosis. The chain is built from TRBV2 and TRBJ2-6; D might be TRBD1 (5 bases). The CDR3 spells CASSEAGWSGANVLTF. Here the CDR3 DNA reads TGTGCCAGCAGTGAGGCAGGGTGGTCTGGGGCCAACGTCCTGACTTTC.